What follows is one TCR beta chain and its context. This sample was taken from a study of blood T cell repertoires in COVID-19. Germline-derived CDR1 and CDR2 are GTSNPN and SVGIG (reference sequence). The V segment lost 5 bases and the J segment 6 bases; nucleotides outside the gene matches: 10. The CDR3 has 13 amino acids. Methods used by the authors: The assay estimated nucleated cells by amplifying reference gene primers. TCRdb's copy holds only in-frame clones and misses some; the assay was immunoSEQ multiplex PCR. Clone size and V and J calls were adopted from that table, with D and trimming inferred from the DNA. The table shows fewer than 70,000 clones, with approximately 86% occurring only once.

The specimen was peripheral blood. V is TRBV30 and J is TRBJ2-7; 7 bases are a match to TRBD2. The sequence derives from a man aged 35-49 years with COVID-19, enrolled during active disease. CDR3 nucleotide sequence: TGTGCCTGGTGCCTGGGGGGGGGAACCGAGCAGTACTTC. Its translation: CAWCLGGGTEQYF.